The rows below give T cell receptor beta chains drawn from one sample of a study of blood T cell repertoires in COVID-19. The table came from immunoSEQ multiplex PCR; TCRdb's copy has only in-frame clones and leaves some out. The data contain about 260,000 clones, over 75% of them singletons. Sequencing was performed on peripheral blood. The source of these receptors is a human donor in a cohort sampled during active COVID-19. The CDR3 runs from the conserved cysteine through the conserved F or W. A D gene is named only where the DNA matches it firmly. Not every row has a clone size; where given, it reads once, few, many or a size class.

TRBJ1-5	TRBV29-1	-	-	TGCAGCGTTTCCGGACAGACCAGCAATCAGCCCCAGCATTTT	CSVSGQTSNQPQHF
TRBJ2-7	TRBV5-1	TRBD2	-	TGCGCCAGCAGCTTGGGGGACTACAACGAGCAGTACTTC	CASSLGDYNEQYF
TRBJ2-1	TRBV16	-	once	TGTGCCAGCAGCCTTAAGGGGAAAGGGGATGAGCAGTTCTTC	CASSLKGKGDEQFF
TRBJ2-3	TRBV6-2/TRBV6-3	TRBD1	-	TGTGCCAGCAGTGGGGACAGGCCAGATACGCAGTATTTT	CASSGDRPDTQYF
TRBJ2-5	TRBV9	-	-	TGTGCCAATCTCGCAAGCAGGGCGCGGGGCCCCCCCAGGGAGACCCAGTACTTC	CANLASRARGPPRETQYF
TRBJ1-4	TRBV7-9	-	-	TGTGCCAGCAGCCCCGGGGGGGATGGATCTAATGAAAAACTGTTTTTT	CASSPGGDGSNEKLFF
TRBJ1-3	TRBV18	TRBD1	-	TGTGCCAGCTCACGGGACAGGACCTCCTCTGGAAACACCATATATTTT	CASSRDRTSSGNTIYF
TRBJ2-7	TRBV6-5	-	-	TGTGCCAGCAGGCATCCGACAGCCAGCTCCTACGAGCAGTACTTC	CASRHPTASSYEQYF
TRBJ2-7	TRBV5-1	-	-	TGCGCCAGCAGCGCCACATCTTACGAGCAGTACTTC	CASSATSYEQYF
TRBJ2-7	TRBV4-1	-	-	TGCGCCAGCAGCCACCTAGGGGGGGTGGGAGAGCAGTACTTC	CASSHLGGVGEQYF
TRBJ1-1	TRBV18	TRBD1	-	TGTGCCAGCTCACCCGACAGGGTCGATGAAGCTTTCTTT	CASSPDRVDEAFF
TRBJ2-1	TRBV3-1/TRBV3-2	TRBD2	-	TGTGCCAGCAGCCAAGATAGGCTAGCGGGTAGTGAGCAGTTCTTC	CASSQDRLAGSEQFF
TRBJ1-4	TRBV11-2	-	-	TGTGCCAGCAGCGTAGCCGGGGGGGCAGTTGAAAAACTGTTTTTT	CASSVAGGAVEKLFF
TRBJ2-7	TRBV19	-	-	TGTGCCAGTAGTATTTCGGTCTCCTACGAGCAGTACTTC	CASSISVSYEQYF
TRBJ2-3	TRBV7-8	-	-	TGTGCCAGCAGCTCAGATACAGGGTCTCCTACCCTCACAGATACGCAGTATTTT	CASSSDTGSPTLTDTQYF
TRBJ2-7	TRBV12-3/TRBV12-4	TRBD1	-	TGTGCCAGCAGTCTCCGGGACAGCTACGAGCAGTACTTC	CASSLRDSYEQYF
TRBJ2-7	TRBV11-2	TRBD1	-	TGTGCCAGCAGCTCCATGGGACAGGGGATATACGAGCAGTACTTC	CASSSMGQGIYEQYF
TRBJ1-5	TRBV2	-	-	TGTGCCAGCAGACCTTTGGGGGGAAATAATCAGCCCCAGCATTTT	CASRPLGGNNQPQHF
TRBJ2-7	TRBV7-2	-	-	TGTGCCAGCAGCCCCTCCTCTCACGAGCAGTACTTC	CASSPSSHEQYF
TRBJ1-2	TRBV5-1	TRBD1	-	TGCGCCAGCAGCGTGGAGAGGGGACAGCAGTATGGCTACACCTTC	CASSVERGQQYGYTF
TRBJ2-2	TRBV27	-	-	TGTGCCAGCAGTCCTAGGACAGTTCTCACCGGGGAGCTGTTTTTT	CASSPRTVLTGELFF
TRBJ2-7	TRBV5-6	TRBD1	-	TGTGCCAGCGAGGGACAGGGCGTTTCCTACGAGCAGTACTTC	CASEGQGVSYEQYF
TRBJ2-7	TRBV5-4	-	-	TGTGCCAGCAGCAGAGGGCCGGGTGTATCTGGTCCCCCGGAGTACTTC	CASSRGPGVSGPPEYF
TRBJ1-2	TRBV7-9	TRBD1	-	TGTGCCAGCAGCTTAATCGGGGACAGGGTCTATGGCTACACCTTC	CASSLIGDRVYGYTF
TRBJ2-5	TRBV7-8	TRBD2	-	TGTGCCAGCAGCCCCCGGACTAGCGGGGGTGAGGAGACCCAGTACTTC	CASSPRTSGGEETQYF
TRBJ2-5	TRBV24-1	-	-	TGTGCCACCAGTGATATGGCAACCCAGTACTTC	CATSDMATQYF
TRBJ1-2	TRBV24-1	TRBD1	-	TGTGCCACCAGTGATCGGACTGGACAGGGTGACTATGGCTACACCTTC	CATSDRTGQGDYGYTF
TRBJ2-2	TRBV6-2/TRBV6-3	-	-	TGTGCCAGCAGTCCCACACTTGCAGGGATCGGGACCGGGGAGCTGTTTTTT	CASSPTLAGIGTGELFF
TRBJ2-7	TRBV28	-	-	TGTGCCAGCAGTCTATTAAATGAGGGGGACTACGAGCAGTACTTC	CASSLLNEGDYEQYF
TRBJ2-5	TRBV6-5	-	-	TGTGCCAGCACCCACTCGGCGGGGGAGACCCAGTACTTC	CASTHSAGETQYF
TRBJ2-7	TRBV12-5	TRBD2	-	TGTGCTAGTGGTTTGGTACCGTCGACTAGCGGACAAAATGGGATATCCGAGCAGTACTTC	CASGLVPSTSGQNGISEQYF
TRBJ2-5	TRBV18	-	-	TGTGCCAGCTCACCATCCCTCCAAGAGACCCAGTACTTC	CASSPSLQETQYF
TRBJ2-1	TRBV5-1	TRBD2	-	TGCGCCAGCAGAGACGGGGGGGCCATACGAAATCATGAGCAGTTCTTC	CASRDGGAIRNHEQFF
TRBJ1-1	TRBV18	TRBD1	-	TGTGCCAGCTCATCACGACAGGGCGGGACTGAAGCTTTCTTT	CASSSRQGGTEAFF
TRBJ1-5	TRBV2	-	-	TGTGCCAGCAGTGAATTGGTGGTCCAGGGGAGCAATCAGCCCCAGCATTTT	CASSELVVQGSNQPQHF
TRBJ2-7	TRBV7-2	TRBD2	-	TGTGCCAGCAGCCGCGGGGGATACTACGAGCAGTACTTC	CASSRGGYYEQYF
TRBJ1-6	TRBV18	TRBD1	once	TGTGCCAGCTCACCGGCGTTGGGACAGAATAATTCACCCCTCCACTTT	CASSPALGQNNSPLHF
TRBJ1-2	TRBV29-1	-	-	TGCAGCGTTAGTGCAGGGCGGACATATGGCTACACCTTC	CSVSAGRTYGYTF
TRBJ2-7	TRBV5-1	TRBD2	-	TGCGCCAGCAGCCATGGACTAGCGGGTCTTGCCTACGAGCAGTACTTC	CASSHGLAGLAYEQYF
TRBJ1-5	TRBV16	-	-	TGTGCCAGCAGTACACAGGGCTTGGGCAATCAGCCCCAGCATTTT	CASSTQGLGNQPQHF